This TCR beta chain was sequenced in a study of cytomegalovirus exposure and HLA in healthy donors. General study results and limits: Per a later analysis, about 15,000 TCR beta sequences showed association with HLA alleles at 0.05 false discovery rate. As immune exposure information, only CMV serostatus was available.

Amplification used 60 Vbeta primers and 13 Jbeta primers. Using immunoSEQ multiplex PCR, the repertoire was profiled, and TCRdb retains in-frame clones only, with some absent. In total, the table holds about 120,000 clones. Germline CDR1 and CDR2: SGHRS and YFSETQ. The J segment lost 8 bases and the V segment lost 3 bases, leaving 4 bases of the junction unmatched. The CDR3 runs to 15 residues. As for this clone: Its antigen is not identified.

V gene TRBV5-1 combines with J gene TRBJ2-1, with 14 bases fitting TRBD2. Input material: PBMCs. The clonotype originates from a man in his forties in good health and CMV-seropositive. The DNA of the CDR3 is TGCGCCAGCAGCTCCGGGACTAGCGGGAGTGATGAGCAGTTCTTC. The encoded protein is CASSSGTSGSDEQFF.